A single sample is the source of the 21 T cell receptor beta chains below, sequenced in a study of cytomegalovirus exposure and HLA in healthy donors. Amplification used 60 Vbeta primers and 13 Jbeta primers. Method: immunoSEQ multiplex PCR; TCRdb's copy keeps in-frame clones and lacks some. The sample includes more than 140,000 clones, nearly 80% of them seen just once. Sequencing was done on a sample of PBMCs. Source of these receptors: a male donor in good health and CMV-seronegative.

The chain couples TRBV7-2 to TRBJ2-1; 9 bases line up with TRBD2. The CDR3 loop spans 15 amino acids. Germline CDR1 is SGHTA and CDR2 is FQGNSA. J was trimmed by 7 bases and V by 1 base; bases with no gene match: 5. The DNA of the CDR3 is TGTGCCAGCAGCTTAGGTGGTAGCGGGAGAAATGAGCAGTTCTTC. This translates into CASSLGGSGRNEQFF.

The chain links TRBV4-3 to TRBJ2-1; D not resolved. Looked up from germline, CDR1 is LGHNA and CDR2 is YSLEER. The CDR3 length is 17 residues. Trimming shortened V by 4 bases and J by 3 bases, and 19 bases separated the two germline ends. In DNA form, the CDR3 reads TGCGCCAGCAGCCCCAGACATCGACGTTCCTTCTACAATGAGCAGTTCTTC. Its translation: CASSPRHRRSFYNEQFF.

The V call is TRBV5-6, the J call TRBJ2-7; TRBD2 matches at 9 bases. The CDR3 spans 15 residues. V dropped 1 base and J dropped 3; count of bases not matched to a gene: 5. Germline values: CDR1 SGHDT, CDR2 YYEEEE. The DNA for the CDR3 is TGTGCCAGCAGCTTGCGGGGACTAGCAAGCTACGAGCAGTACTTC. Encoded protein: CASSLRGLASYEQYF.

This chain joins TRBV28 and TRBJ1-4, with TRBD1 as a possible D gene (5 bases). With 0 bases removed from V and 7 bases from J, the gap between germline ends came to 15 bases. This CDR3 is built from 16 residues. Germline V lookup: CDR1 MDHEN, CDR2 SYDVKM. CDR3 bases: TGTGCCAGCAGTTTATGGCAGTCAGGGATGGGTGAAAAACTGTTTTTT. It is translated as CASSLWQSGMGEKLFF.

The rearrangement links TRBV6-5 to TRBJ2-3, with 10 bases lining up with TRBD2. This CDR3 comprises 15 residues. The V and J ends lost 4 bases and 1 base, in that order; junction bases with no gene match: 2. CDR1 MNHEY and CDR2 SVGAGI come from the germline V gene. The CDR3 sequence: CASSLAGGRTDTQYF. The DNA for the CDR3 is TGTGCCAGCAGTTTAGCGGGGGGCCGCACAGATACGCAGTATTTT.

The gene calls are TRBV30 and TRBJ1-2, with D possibly TRBD1 on 6 matching bases. The CDR3 is 13 amino acids. V lost 3 bases, J lost 7 bases, and 15 bases lay in between. CDR1 is GTSNPN, CDR2 SVGIG, per germline (reference sequence). The CDR3 region has the DNA TGTGCCTGGAGAGACACTCGGACAGTTGGCTACACCTTC. Translating it yields CAWRDTRTVGYTF.

The V call is TRBV6-1, the J call TRBJ2-7, with 14 bases that match TRBD2. Germline CDR1 MNHNS, CDR2 SASEGT. This CDR3 is built from 16 residues. Unmatched junction bases numbered 4, after V lost 2 bases and J lost 4 bases. CDR3 sequence: CASSELGLAGVYEQYF. Written as DNA, the CDR3 is TGTGCCAGCAGTGAATTGGGACTAGCGGGAGTGTACGAGCAGTACTTC.

The chain links TRBV4-3 to TRBJ1-2; D is unresolved. This CDR3 comprises 13 residues. CDR1 is LGHNA and CDR2 is YSLEER in the germline V gene. V was clipped by 1 base and J by 8 bases, with 11 bases between them. The chain's CDR3 is CASSQAPGLGYTF. The CDR3 nucleotides are TGCGCCAGCAGCCAAGCTCCCGGTCTAGGCTACACCTTC.

In DNA form, the CDR3 reads TGTGCCAGCAGTATGTATGGGATCGGGACAGCAACCTACGAGCAGTACTTC. Encoded protein: CASSMYGIGTATYEQYF. The J gene is TRBJ2-7, the V gene TRBV13; 7 bases agree with TRBD1. This CDR3 is 17 amino acids long. V trimming: 6 bases; J trimming: 2 bases; junction bases outside the gene matches: 16. CDR1 PRHDT and CDR2 FYEKMQ come from the germline V gene (reference sequence). The full variable domain, its missing parts supplied by reference TRBV13 and TRBJ2-7, is AAGVIQSPRHLIKEKRETATLKCYPIPRHDTVYWYQQGPGQDPQFLISFYEKMQSDKGSIPDRFSAQQFSDYHSELNMSSLELGDSALYFCASSMYGIGTATYEQYFGPGTRLTVT.

This sequence joins TRBV11-2 and TRBJ1-5, with D hard to call. This CDR3 has 13 residues. With 3 bases removed from V and 5 bases from J, the gap between germline ends came to 8 bases. Germline V gives CDR1 SGHAT, CDR2 FQNNGV. The CDR3 DNA sequence: TGTGCCAGCAGCTTGGCTCGGGATCAGCCCCAGCATTTT. Its protein is CASSLARDQPQHF.

This clone was counted between two and nine times. CDR3 protein: CASSFLVLAGGTDTQYF. CDR3 nucleotides: TGTGCCAGCAGTTTTTTAGTCCTAGCGGGAGGCACAGATACGCAGTATTTT. The chain combines TRBV27 with TRBJ2-3; 10 bases are a match to TRBD2. V was clipped by 3 bases and J by 1 base; unmatched bases: 7. Germline CDR1 MNHEY, CDR2 SMNVEV (reference sequence). The CDR3 has 17 residues.

The rearrangement links TRBV5-4 to TRBJ1-6; 9 nucleotides align to TRBD1. Germline V gene data show CDR1 as SGHNT and CDR2 as YYREEE (reference sequence). V shed 0 bases and J 3 bases; nucleotides not matched to a gene: 4. The CDR3 is made up of 17 amino acids. CDR3 in amino acids: CASSLASTGGYNSPLHF. The CDR3 nucleotides are TGTGCCAGCAGCTTGGCCTCGACAGGGGGCTATAATTCACCCCTCCACTTT. Combining the CDR3 with reference TRBV5-4 and TRBJ1-6 gives the whole variable domain ETGVTQSPTHLIKTRGQQVTLRCSSQSGHNTVSWYQQALGQGPQFIFQYYREEENGRGNFPPRFSGLQFPNYSSELNVNALELDDSALYLCASSLASTGGYNSPLHFGNGTRLTVT.

This chain connects TRBV13 to TRBJ2-1; 10 bases map to TRBD2. In germline, CDR1 is PRHDT, CDR2 FYEKMQ (reference sequence). The CDR3 is 16 amino acids. The ends lost 5 bases at V and 2 bases at J; junction bases unmatched: 6. CDR3 DNA: TGTGCCAGCAGCCAGGGTGGACTAGCGGCCTACAATGAGCAGTTCTTC. Its translation is CASSQGGLAAYNEQFF.

This clone came up a few times. The gene calls are TRBV10-3 and TRBJ1-2; TRBD1 agrees at 10 bases. This CDR3 has 15 residues. In germline, CDR1 is ENHRY, CDR2 SYGVKD. Losses at the gene ends were 7 bases for V and 4 bases for J; bases not matched to a gene: 9. The CDR3: CAIKGDRGRPYGYTF. CDR3 sequence (DNA): TGTGCCATCAAGGGAGACAGGGGGCGCCCCTATGGCTACACCTTC.

The J gene is TRBJ1-5, the V gene TRBV6-6; 7 bases map to TRBD1. Per the germline V gene, CDR1 is MNHNY and CDR2 is SVGAGI (reference sequence). This CDR3 spans 13 amino acids. J gave up 5 bases and V 5 bases, and 3 bases lay outside the gene matches. The CDR3 here is CASSGTVYQPQHF. The CDR3 region has the DNA TGTGCCAGCAGTGGGACAGTTTATCAGCCCCAGCATTTT.

The chain is built from TRBV5-1 and TRBJ2-3; the match to TRBD2 covers 12 bases. The CDR3 is 17 amino acids. Germline V lookup: CDR1 SGHRS, CDR2 YFSETQ. V lost 1 base, J lost 5 bases, and 8 bases stayed unmatched. Here the CDR3 reads CASSLPASGGALDTQYF. The CDR3 bases are TGCGCCAGCAGCTTGCCTGCTAGCGGGGGGGCCTTAGATACGCAGTATTTT.

With respect to this clone: Germline is not matched at one junction end, which may reflect a read error. This rearrangement joins TRBV6-1 to TRBJ1-6; the D is unclear. The V gene's germline CDR1 is MNHNS and CDR2 SASEGT. CDR3 length: 14 amino acids. CDR3 protein: CASIESRWHSPLHF. The CDR3 nucleotides read TGTGCCAGCATTGAATCGAGGTGGCATTCACCCCTCCACTTT.

J is TRBJ1-2 and V is TRBV19; 8 positions agree with TRBD1. The germline CDR1 and CDR2 sequences are LNHDA and SQIVND (reference sequence). Losses at the gene ends were 5 bases for V and 0 bases for J; bases not matched to a gene: 14. CDR3 length: 18 amino acids. The CDR3 sequence is CASSSGTGDPSANYGYTF. The CDR3 DNA reads as TGTGCCAGTAGTTCCGGGACAGGTGATCCTTCTGCTAACTATGGCTACACCTTC.

This CDR3 is CASSLGRNNEAFF. CDR3 nucleotide sequence: TGCGCCAGCAGCTTGGGCAGGAATAATGAAGCTTTCTTT. The chain links TRBV5-1 to TRBJ1-1; D is ambiguous. The CDR3 length is 13 residues. Germline V CDR1 and CDR2: SGHRS, YFSETQ. Trimming stripped 0 bases from V and 7 bases from J, with 10 bases between.

This chain connects TRBV7-3 to TRBJ1-2, with D unclear. CDR1 is SGHTA, CDR2 FQGTGA, per germline. The CDR3 spans 12 residues. V lost 6 bases to trimming and J lost 1 base, with 6 bases between them. As DNA, the CDR3 is TGTGCCAGCAGTCCAGATAACTATGGCTACACCTTC. It codes for CASSPDNYGYTF. Together with reference TRBV7-3 and TRBJ1-2, the CDR3 gives the full variable domain: GAGVSQTPSNKVTEKGKYVELRCDPISGHTALYWYRQSLGQGPEFLIYFQGTGAADDSGLPNDRFFAVRPEGSVSTLKIQRTERGDSAVYLCASSPDNYGYTFGSGTRLTVV.

The chain has TRBV5-4 and TRBJ1-2; 8 bases are shared with TRBD1. CDR3 length: 14 residues. Germline CDR1 is SGHNT and CDR2 is YYREEE (reference sequence). V shed 4 bases, J shed 8 bases, and the junction held 10 bases outside the gene matches. The CDR3 DNA reads as TGTGCCAGCAGCCAAACAGGGGGATGGAACGGCTACACCTTC. This gives the protein CASSQTGGWNGYTF.